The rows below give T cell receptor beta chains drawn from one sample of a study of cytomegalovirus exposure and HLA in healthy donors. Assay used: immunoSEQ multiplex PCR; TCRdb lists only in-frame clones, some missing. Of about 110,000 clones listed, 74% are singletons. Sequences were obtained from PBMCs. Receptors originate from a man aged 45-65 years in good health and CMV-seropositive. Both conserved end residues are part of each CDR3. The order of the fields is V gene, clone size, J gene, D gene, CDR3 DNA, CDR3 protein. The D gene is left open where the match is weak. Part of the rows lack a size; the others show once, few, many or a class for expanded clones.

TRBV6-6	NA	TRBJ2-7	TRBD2	TGTGCCAGCAGTGGGAGCGGGGGGGCCTACGAGCAGTACTTC	CASSGSGGAYEQYF
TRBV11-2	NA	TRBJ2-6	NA	TGTGCCAGCAGCTTAGGGCGGCAGACCGGGGCCAACGTCCTGACTTTC	CASSLGRQTGANVLTF
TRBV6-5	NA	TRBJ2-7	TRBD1	TGTGCCAGCAGTCCCGGACAGGGGATCTCCTACGAGCAGTACTTC	CASSPGQGISYEQYF
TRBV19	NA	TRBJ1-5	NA	TGTGCCAGTAGTATATCGGGGGTGGAGGGTCAGCCCCAGCATTTT	CASSISGVEGQPQHF
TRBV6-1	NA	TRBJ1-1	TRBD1	TGTGCCAGCAGTGCTTCAGGGGGGAACACTGAAGCTTTCTTT	CASSASGGNTEAFF
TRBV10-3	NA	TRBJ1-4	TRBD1	TGTGCCACCTGTTCCGGGACAGCGAACTTAATGAACGCGCGGGTGTTTTTT	CATCSGTANLMNARVFF
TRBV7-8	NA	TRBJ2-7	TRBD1	TGTGCCAGCAGCTCTCGCGCACAGGGGACCTACGAGCAGTACTTC	CASSSRAQGTYEQYF
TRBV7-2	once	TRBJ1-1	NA	TGTGCTTACTCTCGACAAATGAACACTGAAGCTTTCTTT	CAYSRQMNTEAFF
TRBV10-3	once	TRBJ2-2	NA	TGTGCCATCAGGGACCGGGATAAGGGAACCGGGGAGCTGTTTTTT	CAIRDRDKGTGELFF
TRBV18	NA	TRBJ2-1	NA	TGTGCCAGCTCACCTCAGGGGCCCCCCTACAATGAGCAGTTCTTC	CASSPQGPPYNEQFF
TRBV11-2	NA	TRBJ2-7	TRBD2	TGTGCCAGCAGCTGGGACTACTCCTACGAGCAGTACTTC	CASSWDYSYEQYF
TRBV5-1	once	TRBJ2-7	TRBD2	TGCGCCAGCGTCGGCGGCGGGAGCTTCCCCTACGAGCAGTACTTC	CASVGGGSFPYEQYF
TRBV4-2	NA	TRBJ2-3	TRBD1	TGTGCCAGCAGCCTTCTCTGGACAGGGGACACAGATACGCAGTATTTT	CASSLLWTGDTDTQYF
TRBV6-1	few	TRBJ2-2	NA	TGTGCCAGCACGTCGGCCGGGGGGCAAGGGAGGGAGCTGTTTTTT	CASTSAGGQGRELFF
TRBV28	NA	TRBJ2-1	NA	TGTGCCAGCAGTTGGGGACAACTTGAGCAGTTCTTC	CASSWGQLEQFF
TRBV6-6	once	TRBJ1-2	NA	TGTGCCAGCACTAGAACGGGGAACTATGGCTACACCTTC	CASTRTGNYGYTF
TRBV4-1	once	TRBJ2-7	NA	TGCGCCAGCAGCCAAGGTGCGGCAGCCTACGAGCAGTACTTC	CASSQGAAAYEQYF
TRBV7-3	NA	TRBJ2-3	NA	TGTGCCAGCAGCGCAACGGGGTTGGGCACAGATACGCAGTATTTT	CASSATGLGTDTQYF
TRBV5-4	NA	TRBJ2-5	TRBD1	TGTGCCAGCAGCGCTCTCCCGGGACAGGGGATTCAAGAGACCCAGTACTTC	CASSALPGQGIQETQYF
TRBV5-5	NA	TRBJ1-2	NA	TGTGCCAGCAGCTTGGCGGCGGGGTCGGCTAACTATGGCTACACCTTC	CASSLAAGSANYGYTF
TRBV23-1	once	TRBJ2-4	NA	TGCGCCAGCAGTCCCCCAGTCGAAAACATTCAGTACTTC	CASSPPVENIQYF
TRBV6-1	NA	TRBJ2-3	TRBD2	TGTGCCAGCAGAATAATAGCGGGTACAGATACGCAGTATTTT	CASRIIAGTDTQYF
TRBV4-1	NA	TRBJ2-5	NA	TGCGCCAGCAGCCCGCTAGAGGTCGGGGAGACCCAGTACTTC	CASSPLEVGETQYF
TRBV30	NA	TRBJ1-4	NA	TGTGCCTGGAGGCGGCCCTTTGCTAATGAAAAACTGTTTTTT	CAWRRPFANEKLFF
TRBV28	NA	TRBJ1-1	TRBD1	TGTGCCAGCAGGCTACCTTTGACAGGGGCCACTGAAGCTTTCTTT	CASRLPLTGATEAFF
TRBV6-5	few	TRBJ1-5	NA	TGTGCCATCACAGGGTCTGGAAGCAATCAGCCCCAGCATTTT	CAITGSGSNQPQHF
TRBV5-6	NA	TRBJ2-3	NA	TGTGCCAGCAGCCTCCAGACTCCAGGGACAGATACGCAGTATTTT	CASSLQTPGTDTQYF
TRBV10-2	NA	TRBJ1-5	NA	TGCGCCAGCAAAGGTCCGGACACTAATCAGCCCCAGCATTTT	CASKGPDTNQPQHF
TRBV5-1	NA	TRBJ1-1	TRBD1	TGCGCCAGCAGCTTGACAGGGGGCGAGGACACTGAAGCTTTCTTT	CASSLTGGEDTEAFF
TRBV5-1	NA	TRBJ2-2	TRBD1	TGCGCCAGCAGCCTTACGACAGGGGCGAACACCGGGGAGCTGTTTTTT	CASSLTTGANTGELFF
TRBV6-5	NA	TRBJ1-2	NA	TGTGCCAGCAGTTACTCAGGGGGAACCTATGGCTACACCTTC	CASSYSGGTYGYTF
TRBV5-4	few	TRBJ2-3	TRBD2	TGTGCCAGCAGCTTTTTAAAGCGGGAGGGTCAAGATACGCAGTATTTT	CASSFLKREGQDTQYF
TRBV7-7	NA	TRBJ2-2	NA	TGTGCCAGCAGCTGGGACTTTGGGACCGGGGAGCTGTTTTTT	CASSWDFGTGELFF
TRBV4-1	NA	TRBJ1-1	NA	TGCGCCAGCAGCCGGACAGTGAACACTGAAGCTTTCTTT	CASSRTVNTEAFF
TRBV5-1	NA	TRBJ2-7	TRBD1	TGCGCCAGCAGCTGGGACAGGGCCCCGGGCTCCTACGAGCAGTACTTC	CASSWDRAPGSYEQYF
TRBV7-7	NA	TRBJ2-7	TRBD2	TGTGCCAGCAGCTTAGGGGAGGGGCCCTACGAGCAGTACTTC	CASSLGEGPYEQYF
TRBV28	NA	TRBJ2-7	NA	TGTGCCAGCACCCAAGGTGTTACGGGGCAGTACTTC	CASTQGVTGQYF
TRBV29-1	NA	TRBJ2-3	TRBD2	TGCAGTAGCGGGGGTTGGGACACAGATACGCAGTATTTT	CSSGGWDTDTQYF
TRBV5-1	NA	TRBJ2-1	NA	TGCGCCAGCAGCTTGGCGGCAGGGGATGAGCAGTTCTTC	CASSLAAGDEQFF
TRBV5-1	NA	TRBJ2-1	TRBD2	TGCGCCAGCAGCTTGGGACTAGCGGGGAGATCCCATGAGCAGTTCTTC	CASSLGLAGRSHEQFF